This is a list of T cell receptor beta chains from one sample in a study of control samples from healthy donors and cancer patients. Using immunoSEQ multiplex PCR, the repertoire was profiled, and TCRdb retains in-frame clones only, with some absent. The sample contains roughly 49,000 clones, around nine tenths of which appear only once. Material: PBMCs. The source of these receptors is a man younger than 40 with colorectal cancer. Each CDR3 is given with its conserved first and last residue. D genes are given only for firm matches. Expanded clones are given a class, and other clones once, few, many or no size at all.

D,V,J,length,size,CDR3,DNA
TRBD1,TRBV18,TRBJ1-3,14,.,CASSPRDRGYTIYF,TGTGCCAGCTCACCGCGGGACAGGGGGTACACCATATATTTT
TRBD1,TRBV6-5,TRBJ1-2,14,once,CASSRTGGDYGYTF,TGTGCCAGCAGCCGGACAGGGGGCGACTATGGCTACACCTTC
.,TRBV7-9,TRBJ2-3,16,.,CASSPYVLKSTDTQYF,TGTGCCAGCAGCCCATATGTTCTCAAGAGCACAGATACGCAGTATTTT
.,TRBV7-8,TRBJ1-1,14,.,CASSLASRNTEAFF,TGTGCCAGCAGCTTAGCTTCAAGGAACACTGAAGCTTTCTTT
TRBD1,TRBV12-3/TRBV12-4,TRBJ2-5,13,.,CASSRRQGETQYF,TGTGCCAGCAGCCGAAGACAGGGAGAGACCCAGTACTTC
.,TRBV11-3,TRBJ1-1,13,.,CASSLNGNTEAFF,TGTGCCAGCAGCTTAAACGGTAACACTGAAGCTTTCTTT
TRBD2,TRBV20-1,TRBJ2-3,16,.,CSASRRTSGGADTQYF,TGCAGTGCTAGTAGGAGGACTAGCGGGGGGGCAGATACGCAGTATTTT
.,TRBV11-2,TRBJ1-2,13,once,CASSLRAHYGYTF,TGTGCCAGCAGCCTCAGGGCCCACTATGGCTACACCTTC
.,TRBV4-2,TRBJ1-1,16,.,CASSQSRQGGYTEAFF,TGTGCCAGCAGCCAGTCCAGGCAGGGAGGATACACTGAAGCTTTCTTT
.,TRBV7-9,TRBJ2-2,14,.,CASPGPSNTGELFF,TGTGCCAGCCCCGGACCTTCGAACACCGGGGAGCTGTTTTTT
TRBD1,TRBV19,TRBJ2-3,14,few,CASSTPTGQDTQYF,TGTGCCAGTAGTACTCCGACAGGGCAAGATACGCAGTATTTT
.,TRBV12-3/TRBV12-4,TRBJ2-1,12,.,CASSLNNNEQFF,TGTGCCAGCAGCTTAAATAACAATGAGCAGTTCTTC
.,TRBV6-5,TRBJ2-3,13,.,CASKLAGTDTQYF,TGTGCCAGTAAACTAGCAGGAACAGATACGCAGTATTTT
TRBD1,TRBV4-1,TRBJ1-3,20,few,CASSHPKGGQGRNGGNTIYF,TGCGCCAGCAGCCACCCAAAGGGGGGACAGGGGAGAAATGGTGGAAACACCATATATTTT
TRBD1,TRBV19,TRBJ1-1,16,.,CASSIEERGLGTEAFF,TGTGCCAGTAGTATCGAGGAAAGGGGGCTTGGCACTGAAGCTTTCTTT
.,TRBV19,TRBJ1-5,15,.,CASSRGRNSNQPQHF,TGTGCCAGTAGTAGGGGACGGAATAGCAATCAGCCCCAGCATTTT